The 4 T cell receptor beta chains reported below all come from one sample, sequenced in a study of T cell responses to AZD1222 COVID-19 vaccine. This table comes from immunoSEQ multiplex PCR, and its TCRdb copy is limited to in-frame clones, with some not included. The sample lists 130,000 or so clones, roughly 90% seen once, with under 3.5% in the top ten. Sequences were derived from peripheral blood, sampled on day 0 of AZD1222 vaccination. All receptors derive from an adult in good health.

The chain employs TRBV9 and TRBJ2-7; possibly TRBD1 for D (6 bases). The CDR3 totals 14 residues. The V gene's germline CDR1 is SGDLS and CDR2 YYNGEE. The V gene lost 0 bases and the J gene lost 6 bases, with 13 bases spanning the gap. CDR3 amino acids: CASSVDQGLGEQYF. CDR3 coding DNA: TGTGCCAGCAGCGTAGACCAGGGGCTAGGCGAGCAGTACTTC.

The rearrangement uses TRBV5-1 and TRBJ2-1; 7 bases agree with TRBD2. This CDR3 is built from 13 residues. V trimming: 0 bases; J trimming: 8 bases; junction bases outside the gene matches: 2. The germline gives CDR1 SGHRS, CDR2 YFSETQ. The CDR3 loop reads CASSLARGDEQFF. For the CDR3, the DNA is TGCGCCAGCAGCTTGGCCCGGGGGGATGAGCAGTTCTTC.

This chain joins TRBV19 and TRBJ1-1; D is undetermined. The V gene's germline CDR1 is LNHDA and CDR2 SQIVND (reference sequence). The CDR3 covers 15 residues. V was cut by 5 bases and J by 11 bases, with 24 bases left in between. CDR3 loop: CASSPGLTGYLRAFF. CDR3 sequence (DNA): TGTGCCAGTAGTCCAGGACTGACTGGGTATTTGCGTGCTTTCTTT.

V usage is TRBV7-9 and J usage is TRBJ1-4; D unresolved. V gave up 3 bases and J gave up 5 bases, with 19 bases separating them. This CDR3 contains 17 residues. CDR1 and CDR2 (germline): SEHNR, FQNEAQ (reference sequence). CDR3 bases: TGTGCCAGCAGCTTGGGGTCAGGATTGTGGCGAAATGAAAAACTGTTTTTT. Its translation: CASSLGSGLWRNEKLFF.